This is a list of T cell receptor beta chains from one sample in a study of shared clonotypes between healthy human individuals. The data were produced by immunoSEQ multiplex PCR, yet TCRdb's version contains in-frame clones alone and is incomplete. The sample contains millions of clones, approximately 95% of which appear only once. Sequencing input: naive CD8+ T cells sorted from blood. The receptors stem from a man younger than 35 in good health. CDR3s leave out the opening cysteine and the closing phenylalanine or tryptophan.

j_call v_call cdr3_aa
TRBJ1-3 TRBV28 ASSTAQNTIY
TRBJ1-4 TRBV11-2 ASSLSEGILTTNEKLF
TRBJ1-1 TRBV4-3 ASSPAGMNTEAF
TRBJ2-1 TRBV7-6 ASSSYAGVADLYNEQF
TRBJ2-5 TRBV4-2 ASSRRAQETQY
TRBJ2-7 TRBV2 ASSDGGYTYEQY
TRBJ2-2 TRBV4-3 ASSQAGGFGLAGNTGELF
TRBJ2-1 TRBV9 ASSVGGAGVYNEQF
TRBJ2-7 TRBV5-1 ASSFTGTVYEQY
TRBJ2-7 TRBV13 ASSTNSGTGAYEQY
TRBJ2-1 TRBV9 ASSVARARSPQNEQF
TRBJ2-7 TRBV7-2 ASSLVGQGPSEQY
TRBJ2-7 TRBV6-5 ASSGGQGFSYEQY
TRBJ1-2 TRBV2 ASSPGGWEYGYT
TRBJ2-1 TRBV4-3 ASSRGRGLNNEQF
TRBJ1-4 TRBV5-8 ASSQDDRVNEKLF
TRBJ2-7 TRBV15 ATSSLGEQY
TRBJ1-1 TRBV29-1 SSQGGGTEAF
TRBJ2-1 TRBV4-1 ASRPRASGYANEQF
TRBJ1-5 TRBV27 ASSLWQGDNQPQH
TRBJ2-2 TRBV28 ASGHRGGTGELF
TRBJ2-7 TRBV6-5 ASSYRLADPTYEQY